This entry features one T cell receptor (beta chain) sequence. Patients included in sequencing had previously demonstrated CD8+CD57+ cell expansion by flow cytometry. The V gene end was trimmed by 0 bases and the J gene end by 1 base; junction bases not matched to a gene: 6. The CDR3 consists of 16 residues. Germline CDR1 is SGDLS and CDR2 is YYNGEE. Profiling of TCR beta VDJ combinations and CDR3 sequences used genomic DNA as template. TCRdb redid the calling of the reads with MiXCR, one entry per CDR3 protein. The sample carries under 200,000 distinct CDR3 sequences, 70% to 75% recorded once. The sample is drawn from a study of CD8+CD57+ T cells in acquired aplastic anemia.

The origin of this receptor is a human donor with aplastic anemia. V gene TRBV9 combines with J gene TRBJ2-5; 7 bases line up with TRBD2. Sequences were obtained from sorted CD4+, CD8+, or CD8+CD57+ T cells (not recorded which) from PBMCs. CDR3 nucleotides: TGTGCCAGCAGCGTAGACCCCGGGACTACCCAAGAGACCCAGTACTTC. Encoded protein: CASSVDPGTTQETQYF. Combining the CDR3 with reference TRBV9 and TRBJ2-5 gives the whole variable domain DSGVTQTPKHLITATGQRVTLRCSPRSGDLSVYWYQQSLDQGLQFLIQYYNGEERAKGNILERFSAQQFPDLHSELNLSSLELGDSALYFCASSVDPGTTQETQYFGPGTRLLVL.